The 27 T cell receptor beta chains below come from one sample, sequenced in a study of T cell repertoires in cytomegalovirus infection. One entry per CDR3 protein results from TCRdb running MiXCR on the reads. The data contain 200,000 or so distinct CDR3 sequences, 28% of them singletons. The specimen sequenced was PBMCs. These receptors were collected from a human donor in good health (CMV status not recorded). Some clones in this sample may be carry-over from other donors' samples.

J is TRBJ1-6 and V is TRBV15; D uncertain. V shed 5 bases and J shed 7 bases, with 15 bases lying between them. This CDR3 comprises 15 residues. The germline CDR1 and CDR2 sequences are LNHNV and YYDKDF (reference sequence). This CDR3 is CATSEGGPRNSPLHF. The CDR3 bases are TGTGCCACCAGCGAGGGCGGCCCAAGGAATTCACCCCTCCACTTT.

This clonotype has a handful of counts. The V and J genes are TRBV7-2 and TRBJ1-1; tentatively, D is TRBD1 (6 bases). The germline CDR1 and CDR2 sequences are SGHTA and FQGNSA. Trimming removed 1 base from V and 5 bases from J, with 14 bases in between. The CDR3 has 15 residues. The CDR3 coding sequence is TGTGCCAGCAGCTTAGAGATAACAGGGCGAACTGAAGCTTTCTTT. It encodes CASSLEITGRTEAFF. Combining the CDR3 with reference TRBV7-2 and TRBJ1-1 gives the whole variable domain GAGVSQSPSNKVTEKGKDVELRCDPISGHTALYWYRQSLGQGLEFLIYFQGNSAPDKSGLPSDRFSAERTGGSVSTLTIQRTQQEDSAVYLCASSLEITGRTEAFFGQGTRLTVV.

The chain combines TRBV9 with TRBJ1-2; D not certain. Germline values: CDR1 SGDLS, CDR2 YYNGEE. The length of the CDR3 is 14 residues. The V end lost 0 bases, the J end lost 6 bases, and 12 bases lay between the germline ends. The CDR3 spells CASSVAVGANGYTF. CDR3 sequence (DNA): TGTGCCAGCAGCGTAGCGGTGGGAGCGAATGGCTACACCTTC.

The chain uses TRBV2 and TRBJ2-5; D may match TRBD1 or TRBD2 (6 bases each). CDR1 is SNHLY and CDR2 is FYNNEI in the germline V gene. V was shortened by 11 bases and J by 2 bases, with 15 bases between the two germline ends. This CDR3 has 13 residues. The CDR3 region has the DNA TGTGCCTCTTCCCGGGGGCCTCAAGAGACCCAGTACTTC. As protein: CASSRGPQETQYF.

The chain is built from TRBV20-1 and TRBJ2-1; D is undetermined. This CDR3 spans 11 amino acids. The germline V and J ends were trimmed by 3 bases and 6 bases, with 6 bases remaining between them. Germline lookup yields CDR1 DFQATT and CDR2 SNEGSKA (reference sequence). The CDR3 nucleotides are TGCAGTGCTAGCCCGCTCAATGAGCAGTTCTTC. Amino acid sequence: CSASPLNEQFF.

The V call is TRBV7-9, the J call TRBJ1-1; D perhaps matches TRBD1 (5 bases). V was clipped by 6 bases and J by 5 bases, with 25 bases between them. Germline CDR1 SEHNR, CDR2 FQNEAQ (reference sequence). This CDR3 has 17 amino acids. DNA for the CDR3: TGTGCCAGCAGTCCTAATTCCCCCGACGGGGGTTGGACTGAAGCTTTCTTT. This codes for CASSPNSPDGGWTEAFF.

This clonotype was seen more than once but under ten times. V is TRBV7-2 and J is TRBJ2-7, with 11 positions matching TRBD2. V dropped 5 bases and J dropped 0; count of bases not matched to a gene: 3. The germline gives CDR1 SGHTA, CDR2 FQGNSA. The CDR3 has 15 amino acids. CDR3 nucleotides: TGTGCCAGCAGCCGGCTAGCGGGGGGCTCCTACGAGCAGTACTTC. This translates into CASSRLAGGSYEQYF.

There are a few counts of this clonotype. The chain has TRBV5-4 and TRBJ2-1; D is unclear. This CDR3 region has 13 residues. V dropped 1 base and J dropped 5 bases, with 7 bases sitting between them. Germline V lookup: CDR1 SGHNT, CDR2 YYREEE (reference sequence). The CDR3 reads CASSLLVDNEQFF. In DNA form, the CDR3 reads TGTGCCAGCAGCTTGTTAGTTGACAATGAGCAGTTCTTC.

The chain combines TRBV9 with TRBJ1-1; D possibly corresponds to TRBD1 (5 bases). The germline CDR1 and CDR2 sequences are SGDLS and YYNGEE. The ends were cut back, 0 bases at V and 7 bases at J, with 13 bases in the middle. This CDR3 spans 14 amino acids. CDR3 nucleotide sequence: TGTGCCAGCAGCGTAGGGTCGGGGCGGTTTGAAGCTTTCTTT. It encodes CASSVGSGRFEAFF.

This clonotype has a count of ten or more. The chain employs TRBV7-2 and TRBJ1-6; D call uncertain. This CDR3 has 17 residues. Germline V gene data show CDR1 as SGHTA and CDR2 as FQGNSA. The ends were cut back, 1 base at V and 10 bases at J, with 20 bases in the middle. The CDR3 sequence is CASSLVPGRVTVSPLHF. Written as DNA, the CDR3 is TGTGCCAGCAGCTTAGTCCCTGGGAGGGTCACGGTATCACCCCTCCACTTT. Full variable domain (remainder filled in from reference TRBV7-2 and TRBJ1-6): GAGVSQSPSNKVTEKGKDVELRCDPISGHTALYWYRQSLGQGLEFLIYFQGNSAPDKSGLPSDRFSAERTGGSVSTLTIQRTQQEDSAVYLCASSLVPGRVTVSPLHFGNGTRLTVT.

This clonotype showed up just a few times. The chain links TRBV6-2 or TRBV6-3 to TRBJ2-7, with no clear D. The V and J ends lost 2 bases and 4 bases respectively, with 12 bases between them. The CDR3 consists of 14 residues. The germline V gene has CDR1 MNHEY and CDR2 SVGEGT. In DNA form, the CDR3 reads TGTGCCAGCAGTTACCCGCCGGGCCCTTACGAGCAGTACTTC. Protein: CASSYPPGPYEQYF.

The chain couples TRBV2 to TRBJ2-7; D uncertain. From germline, CDR1 is SNHLY and CDR2 FYNNEI. CDR3 length equals 13 residues. The ends were cut back, 1 base at V and 3 bases at J, with 7 bases in the middle. In DNA form, the CDR3 reads TGTGCCAGCAGTGAAGAGGCTGTCTACGAGCAGTACTTC. Its translation is CASSEEAVYEQYF.

This clonotype occurred a few times. The V and J genes are TRBV2 and TRBJ1-5; 7 bases align to TRBD1. Losses at the gene ends were 1 base for V and 7 bases for J; bases not matched to a gene: 7. The CDR3 has 15 amino acids. CDR1 is SNHLY and CDR2 is FYNNEI in the germline V gene. The CDR3 is CASSEGTGYQQPQHF. CDR3 DNA: TGTGCCAGCAGTGAAGGGACAGGATATCAACAGCCCCAGCATTTT.

This clonotype turned up a few times. The genes are TRBV6-2 or TRBV6-3 and TRBJ2-6; 9 nucleotides agree with TRBD1. Germline CDR1 is MNHEY and CDR2 is SVGEGT. This CDR3 has 18 residues. V lost 2 bases to trimming and J lost 2 bases; unmatched junction nucleotides: 7. CDR3 nucleotide sequence: TGTGCCAGCAGTTACGTGGGACAGGGCTCCACTGGGGCCAACGTCCTGACTTTC. It translates to CASSYVGQGSTGANVLTF.

The CDR3 reads CASGQGGTEAFF. The CDR3 bases are TGTGCCAGCGGCCAGGGAGGCACTGAAGCTTTCTTT. V usage is TRBV9 and J usage is TRBJ1-1; D perhaps matches TRBD1 (5 bases). CDR1 is SGDLS and CDR2 is YYNGEE in the germline V gene. V was cut by 7 bases and J by 4 bases, with 11 bases left in between. This CDR3 comprises 12 residues.

The rearrangement joins TRBV25-1 to TRBJ1-1, with D perhaps TRBD1 (5 bases). The CDR3 length is 16 residues. V was shortened by 2 bases and J by 1 base, with 14 bases between the two germline ends. Germline V gene lookup returns CDR1 MGHDK and CDR2 SYGVNS. The CDR3 loop reads CASSETPRASNTEAFF. The CDR3, as DNA: TGTGCCAGCAGTGAAACCCCCAGGGCATCGAACACTGAAGCTTTCTTT.

This clonotype was seen a few times. This chain connects TRBV2 to TRBJ1-2, with 10 bases matching TRBD1. There are 16 residues in the CDR3. V gave up 6 bases and J gave up 2 bases; unmatched junction bases: 9. Germline CDR1 SNHLY, CDR2 FYNNEI. DNA of the CDR3: TGTGCCAGCAGAGCCGTCCCGGGACAGGGGAACTATGGCTACACCTTC. The encoded protein is CASRAVPGQGNYGYTF.

V is TRBV6-2 or TRBV6-3 and J is TRBJ2-2; D is possibly TRBD2 (6 bases). Germline V gene sequence: CDR1 MNHEY, CDR2 SVGEGT. The CDR3 spans 17 residues. Trimming shortened V by 2 bases and J by 4 bases, and 17 bases separated the two germline ends. CDR3 region: CASSYPSWRGSTGELFF. The CDR3 DNA reads as TGTGCCAGCAGTTACCCTTCCTGGAGGGGAAGCACCGGGGAGCTGTTTTTT.

This clonotype is a singleton in its sample. This chain connects TRBV7-2 to TRBJ2-1; D remains ambiguous. This CDR3 spans 16 amino acids. The V end was cut by 4 bases, the J end by 0 bases, with 13 bases between. CDR1 is SGHTA, CDR2 FQGNSA, per germline. CDR3 sequence reads: CASSSSGRSSYNEQFF. In DNA, the CDR3 is TGTGCCAGCAGCTCCAGTGGTAGAAGCTCCTACAATGAGCAGTTCTTC.

There are many counts of this clonotype. The CDR3 sequence: CASSSLAGPSNQPQHF. The CDR3 nucleotides are TGTGCCAGCAGCTCCCTGGCGGGCCCTAGCAATCAGCCCCAGCATTTT. V gene TRBV7-8 combines with J gene TRBJ1-5; D unclear. Trimming removed 4 bases from V and 0 bases from J, with 13 bases in between. From germline, CDR1 is SGHVS and CDR2 FQNEAQ. This CDR3 comprises 16 residues.

This clonotype was counted between two and nine times. The genes are TRBV7-2 and TRBJ2-1; perhaps TRBD1 as D (6 bases). Per the germline V gene, CDR1 is SGHTA and CDR2 is FQGNSA. The germline V and J ends were trimmed by 3 bases and 5 bases, with 11 bases remaining between them. There are 14 residues in the CDR3. The CDR3 DNA is TGTGCCAGCAGCTTCACAGGGAGTAACAATGAGCAGTTCTTC. It translates to CASSFTGSNNEQFF. Together with reference TRBV7-2 and TRBJ2-1, the CDR3 gives the full variable domain: GAGVSQSPSNKVTEKGKDVELRCDPISGHTALYWYRQSLGQGLEFLIYFQGNSAPDKSGLPSDRFSAERTGGSVSTLTIQRTQQEDSAVYLCASSFTGSNNEQFFGPGTRLTVL.

The V and J genes are TRBV10-2 and TRBJ1-2, with a tentative D call TRBD1 (6 bases). This CDR3 has 13 amino acids. CDR1 and CDR2 from the germline V gene are WSHSY and SAAADI. Deletions cut 8 bases from V and 5 bases from J, with 15 bases between. The chain's CDR3 is CASGGGATYGYTF. CDR3 bases: TGCGCCAGCGGGGGGGGGGCGACGTATGGCTACACCTTC.

The chain recombines TRBV7-3 with TRBJ2-5, with D maybe TRBD2 (6 bases). CDR3 size: 15 residues. V was clipped by 5 bases and J by 5 bases, with 18 bases between them. Germline assignment: CDR1 SGHTA and CDR2 FQGTGA. The CDR3 here is CASSPDEGGEETQYF. In DNA form, the CDR3 reads TGTGCCAGCAGCCCTGATGAGGGAGGAGAGGAGACCCAGTACTTC. The full variable domain, with the rest looked up from reference TRBV7-3 and TRBJ2-5, is GAGVSQTPSNKVTEKGKYVELRCDPISGHTALYWYRQSLGQGPEFLIYFQGTGAADDSGLPNDRFFAVRPEGSVSTLKIQRTERGDSAVYLCASSPDEGGEETQYFGPGTRLLVL.

This clonotype was seen at least ten times. This rearrangement joins TRBV6-2 or TRBV6-3 to TRBJ1-4; weak D call: TRBD1 (5 bases). The germline gives CDR1 MNHEY, CDR2 SVGEGT. V was cut by 4 bases and J by 7 bases, with 16 bases left in between. The CDR3 length is 15 residues. The CDR3 sequence is CASSSVGWGTEKLFF. The DNA for the CDR3 is TGTGCCAGCAGTTCGGTCGGCTGGGGGACTGAAAAACTGTTTTTT.

The V and J genes are TRBV5-1 and TRBJ2-1; 12 nucleotides agree with TRBD2. V trimming: 7 bases; J trimming: 6 bases; junction bases outside the gene matches: 8. Germline V gene lookup returns CDR1 SGHRS and CDR2 YFSETQ. This CDR3 has 15 amino acids. The CDR3 sequence is CASGLLAGGLNEQFF. CDR3 sequence (DNA): TGCGCCAGCGGACTTCTAGCGGGGGGGCTCAATGAGCAGTTCTTC.

This clonotype was seen more than once but under ten times. The CDR3 loop reads CASSLDPDRAGSYGYTF. Here the CDR3 DNA reads TGTGCCAGCAGCTTAGATCCGGACCGCGCGGGGTCCTATGGCTACACCTTC. The chain uses TRBV11-2 and TRBJ1-2; D gene ambiguous. V was clipped by 0 bases and J by 4 bases, with 18 bases between them. The CDR3 has 17 residues. From germline, CDR1 is SGHAT and CDR2 FQNNGV.

The rearrangement links TRBV19 to TRBJ2-3; D is perhaps TRBD1 (5 bases). The V and J ends lost 6 bases and 2 bases respectively, with 12 bases between them. Per germline, CDR1 LNHDA and CDR2 SQIVND (reference sequence). The CDR3 consists of 14 residues. The CDR3 coding sequence is TGTGCCAGTAGCACCAGGGTCGCCACAGATACGCAGTATTTT. This codes for CASSTRVATDTQYF.